The entry below gives a single T cell receptor beta chain sequence along with its context. This clone was counted once. No antigen is known for it. Qualities for individual bases were not recorded, and no much larger clone is one base off. The time point label for this specimen denotes: about 28 days (+/-7) after the second vaccine dose. AZD1222 recipients with second doses at about 4 weeks or about 12 weeks were pooled, because spike-specific TCR depth and breadth did not differ between schedules. Samples from vaccinated people were obtained from the UK trials COV001 and COV002, which included a single-blind randomized controlled phase 2/3 trial of AZD1222 (ChAdOx1 nCoV-19) in healthy adults. For TCRbeta chain sequencing, PBMC samples were collected from trial participants at day 0 and at day 28 after the second dose. This sample stems from a study of T cell responses to AZD1222 COVID-19 vaccine (dated by TCRdb to the early 2020s). Some background on the complete study: TCR sequencing covered 230 to 250 trial participants: roughly 200 given two doses of AZD1222 and about 26 given two doses of MenACWY control vaccine. Trial participants were enrolled by age into 18-55, 56-69 and 70-plus year subgroups, with around 150, 28 and 57 TCR-sequenced participants respectively. Study-wide findings and limitations: A significant rise in spike-specific TCR breadth and depth was observed after two AZD1222 doses relative to day 0 and relative to MenACWY recipients. Reportedly, close to half of the unique spike-specific TCRs recognized epitopes lying outside the regions that are mutated in the B.1.351 and B.1.1.7 variants. Conclusions about previously exposed vaccinees are limited because only six or seven AZD1222 recipients were SARS-CoV-2 seropositive at baseline. The whole spike protein was spanned by vaccine-associated CD4 TCRs, and dominant responses were seen in regions 160-218 and 743-854. Because no day 14 peak-response samples were available, the repertoires could be characterized only after the peak T cell response. The 56-69-year group was small, and its depth increase did not reach significance, likely because of low power. Most participants were white British and females outnumbered males, and the authors suggested that clonal diversity may have been underestimated.

V is cut back by 3 bases and J by 4 bases, with 10 bases in the junction unmatched. The CDR3 starts with the cysteine, ends with the phenylalanine, and has 17 residues. The DNA shown is the 51-base CDR3, in frame from base 1. The CDR1 and CDR2 encoded by the germline V gene are KGHSH and LQKENI. The CDR3 regions of human TCRbeta chains were subjected to immunosequencing. Turning to the authors' computational methods: TCRs in the repertoires were matched against a reference library of SARS-CoV-2-specific TCRs that had been generated with the MIRA antigen-specificity platform. Breadth meant the fraction of unique TCRs that were SARS-CoV-2-associated, whereas depth meant the fraction of total T cells that were SARS-CoV-2-associated. Using the MIRA data, each spike-specific TCR was assigned both to the spike region to which the TCR was reactive and to a CD4 or CD8 class. Log10-transformed breadth and depth values were compared by one-way ANOVA with Sidak's multiple comparisons tests. TCRdb's version of the immuneACCESS table is confined to in-frame rearrangements and falls short of the full clone set. An unresolved V gene accounts for under half of the shortfall where checked; the remainder is of unknown origin. The DNA gave D and trimming, while V, J and clone size come from that table. The sample includes more than 90,000 clones, with around 84% observed a single time. The ten largest account for approximately 15% of the sample.

The sample was peripheral blood, taken 28 days after the second AZD1222 dose. Here the chain combines TRBV18 and TRBJ1-4; 8 bases in the middle match TRBD1. The receptor was derived from an adult who received the AZD1222 COVID-19 vaccine. The CDR3 corresponds to CASSPNSPGQGNEKLFF. The DNA sequence reads TGTGCCAGCTCACCTAATTCCCCCGGACAGGGTAATGAAAAACTGTTTTTT. Beyond the CDR3, the reference TRBV18 and TRBJ1-4 genes provide the residues; the full variable domain reads: NAGVMQNPRHLVRRRGQEARLRCSPMKGHSHVYWYRQLPEEGLKFMVYLQKENIIDESGMPKERFSAEFPKEGPSILRIQQVVRGDSAAYFCASSPNSPGQGNEKLFFGSGTQLSVL.